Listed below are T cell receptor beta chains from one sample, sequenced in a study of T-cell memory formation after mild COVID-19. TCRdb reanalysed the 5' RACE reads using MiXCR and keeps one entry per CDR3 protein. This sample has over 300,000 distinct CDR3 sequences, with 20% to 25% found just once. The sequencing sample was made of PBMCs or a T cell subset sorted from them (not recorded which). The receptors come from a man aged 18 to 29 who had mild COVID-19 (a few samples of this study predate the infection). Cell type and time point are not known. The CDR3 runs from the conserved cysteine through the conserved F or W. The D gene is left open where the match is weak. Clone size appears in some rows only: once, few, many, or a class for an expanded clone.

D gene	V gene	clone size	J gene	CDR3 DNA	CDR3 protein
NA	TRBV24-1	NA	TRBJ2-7	TGTGCCACCAGTGATTTTCGGGGCGAGCAGTACTTC	CATSDFRGEQYF
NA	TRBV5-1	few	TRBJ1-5	TGCGCCAGCAGCTTGGGGGGATTCGAGCAGCCCCAGCATTTT	CASSLGGFEQPQHF
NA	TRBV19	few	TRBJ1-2	TGTGCCAGTAGTCACCGGGACGTACCTGGGGGCTATGGCTACACCTTC	CASSHRDVPGGYGYTF
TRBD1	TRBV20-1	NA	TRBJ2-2	TGCAGTGCTAGAGATATGGACAGGGGGAACACCGGGGAGCTGTTTTTT	CSARDMDRGNTGELFF
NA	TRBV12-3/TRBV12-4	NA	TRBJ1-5	TGTGCCAGCAGTACCCTCGGGGGGGGGGCCGAACAGCCCCAGCATTTT	CASSTLGGGAEQPQHF
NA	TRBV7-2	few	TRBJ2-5	TGTGCCAGCAGCCCCCCGAGGTTCAGGGAGACCCAGTACTTC	CASSPPRFRETQYF
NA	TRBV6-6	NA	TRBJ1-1	TGTGCCAGCAGAAACAGGGTGGAGGCGGTTATGAACACTGAAGCTTTCTTT	CASRNRVEAVMNTEAFF
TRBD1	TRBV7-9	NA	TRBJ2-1	TGTGCCATCCCGACAGGGGGGAGGGTATACAATGAGCAGTTCTTC	CAIPTGGRVYNEQFF
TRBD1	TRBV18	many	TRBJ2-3	TGTGCCAGCTCACCACCCCGACAGGGTCCCGTTGCAGATACGCAGTATTTT	CASSPPRQGPVADTQYF
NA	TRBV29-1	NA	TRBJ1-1	TGCAGCGTTGAAATCCGGGTGATGAACACTGAAGCTTTCTTT	CSVEIRVMNTEAFF
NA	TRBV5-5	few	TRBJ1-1	TGTGCCAGCGTCTCGGGGGGGACTGAAGCTTTCTTT	CASVSGGTEAFF
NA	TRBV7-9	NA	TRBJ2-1	TGTGCCAGCAGCTCGCCGAACGGGGGATACAATGAGCAGTTCTTC	CASSSPNGGYNEQFF
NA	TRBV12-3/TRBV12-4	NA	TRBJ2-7	TGTGCCAGCAGTTCTTTGACTAGTAACGAGCAGTACTTC	CASSSLTSNEQYF
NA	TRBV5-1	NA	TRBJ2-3	TGCGCCAGCAGCCACCCCCCCGCGGGCGGCACAGATACGCAGTATTTT	CASSHPPAGGTDTQYF
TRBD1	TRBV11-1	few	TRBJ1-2	TGTGCCAGCAGTAAGAGAACAGGGGACCATGGCTACACCTTC	CASSKRTGDHGYTF
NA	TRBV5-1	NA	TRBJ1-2	TGCGCCAGCAGCTTGATTGCAGGGAATGGCTACACCTTC	CASSLIAGNGYTF
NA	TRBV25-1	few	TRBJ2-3	TGTGCCAGCAGTGAATGGTCTAGTGGAGATACGCAGTATTTT	CASSEWSSGDTQYF
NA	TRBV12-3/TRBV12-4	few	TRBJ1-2	TGTGCCAGCAGCTCGATGGCGCAGGGCTACACCTTC	CASSSMAQGYTF
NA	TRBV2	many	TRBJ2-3	TGTGCCAGCAGCCGACAGAGGGGCACAGATACGCAGTATTTT	CASSRQRGTDTQYF